This T cell receptor beta chain was sequenced during a study of technical replicates of blood from several donors. Clones were sequenced by immunoSEQ multiplex PCR, and TCRdb holds only the in-frame ones, with some missing. The repertoire holds more than 75,000 clones, about 94% seen once, with around 0.22% in the top ten. CDR1 and CDR2 (germline): LGHNA, YNFKEQ. V dropped 1 base and J dropped 4 bases, with 11 bases sitting between them. The CDR3 runs 16 residues. The TCR sequence derives from a human donor in good health. Sequenced input: T cells isolated from PBMCs. This sequence joins TRBV4-2 and TRBJ1-6, with a possible D match to TRBD1 (5 bases). The CDR3 is CASSQAPGQYNSPLHF. DNA of the CDR3: TGTGCCAGCAGCCAAGCACCAGGGCAATATAATTCACCCCTCCACTTT.